Below are 19 T cell receptor beta chains sequenced from a single sample in a study of cytomegalovirus exposure and HLA in healthy donors. Primers included in the PCR were 60 Vbeta and 13 Jbeta primers. Only in-frame clones appear in the TCRdb table, and some are missing; sequencing was by immunoSEQ multiplex PCR. The data contain 200,000 to 250,000 clones, roughly 80% of them singletons. Sequenced: PBMCs. The receptors were sampled from a man aged 35-49 years in good health and CMV-seronegative.

In DNA form, the CDR3 reads TGTGCCAGCAGCTCGCCCCTAGCGGGAGGGCCCGGCGAGCAGTACTTC. This gives the protein CASSSPLAGGPGEQYF. The chain has TRBV11-2 and TRBJ2-7, with 12 bases matching TRBD2. The CDR3 runs to 16 residues. Germline loops: CDR1 SGHAT, CDR2 FQNNGV. V lost 4 bases and J lost 6; bases outside the gene matches: 10.

The rearrangement links TRBV2 to TRBJ1-4; 7 bases map to TRBD1. CDR3 size: 14 residues. The germline V gene has CDR1 SNHLY and CDR2 FYNNEI. The V and J ends lost 6 bases and 7 bases, in that order; junction bases with no gene match: 8. The CDR3 bases are TGTGCCAGCAGGGAGCAGGGGGTGGTTGAAAAACTGTTTTTT. As protein: CASREQGVVEKLFF.

This chain uses TRBV27 with TRBJ1-1; D remains unclear. The CDR3 has 15 residues. CDR1 is MNHEY, CDR2 SMNVEV, per germline (reference sequence). The V gene lost 2 bases and the J gene lost 5 bases, with 15 bases spanning the gap. The CDR3 region is CASSLVGGTQTEAFF. The CDR3 coding sequence is TGTGCCAGCAGTTTAGTAGGAGGAACGCAGACTGAAGCTTTCTTT.

V gene TRBV27 combines with J gene TRBJ2-5; D gene uncertain. V lost 4 bases to trimming and J lost 5 bases, with 11 bases between them. There are 13 residues in the CDR3. The V gene's germline CDR1 is MNHEY and CDR2 SMNVEV (reference sequence). As DNA, the CDR3 is TGTGCCAGCAGTTCTGGTACCGGGGAGACCCAGTACTTC. Amino acid sequence: CASSSGTGETQYF.

With respect to this clone: The junction does not match germline at one end; this may be a read error. The chain couples TRBV7-9 to TRBJ2-2; D unclear. Germline V gene sequence: CDR1 SEHNR, CDR2 FQNEAQ (reference sequence). This CDR3 has 12 residues. CDR3 loop: CSSSPTGGELFF. The CDR3 DNA is TGTTCCAGCAGCCCCACCGGCGGGGAGCTGTTTTTT.

This sequence joins TRBV13 and TRBJ2-7; 8 bases line up with TRBD1. CDR1 is PRHDT, CDR2 FYEKMQ, per germline (reference sequence). The CDR3 is made up of 14 amino acids. With 1 base clipped from V and 4 bases from J, the junction kept 3 bases outside the gene matches. CDR3 nucleotide sequence: TGTGCCAGCAGCTTAGCAGGGGGCGCGTACGAGCAGTACTTC. It is translated as CASSLAGGAYEQYF.

The chain uses TRBV10-3 and TRBJ2-1; D not resolved. This CDR3 is 14 amino acids long. V was shortened by 0 bases and J by 5 bases, with 8 bases between the two germline ends. The V gene's germline CDR1 is ENHRY and CDR2 SYGVKD. The CDR3 coding sequence is TGTGCCATCAGTGAGTCACAGATAAACAATGAGCAGTTCTTC. This codes for CAISESQINNEQFF.

This sequence joins TRBV19 and TRBJ1-2, with 8 bases lining up with TRBD1. The junction had 2 bases not matched to a gene; V was cut back by 2 bases and J by 6 bases. Germline V gives CDR1 LNHDA, CDR2 SQIVND (reference sequence). The CDR3 is 13 residues long. CDR3 nucleotides: TGTGCCAGTAGTATAAACAGGGGGAATGGCTACACCTTC. Its translation is CASSINRGNGYTF.

This sequence joins TRBV7-3 and TRBJ2-5; 8 nucleotides match TRBD2. V was clipped by 2 bases and J by 1 base; unmatched bases: 9. The CDR3 contains 17 residues. The V gene's germline CDR1 is SGHTA and CDR2 FQGTGA. This CDR3 is CASSLGVAGGTQETQYF. Written as DNA, the CDR3 is TGTGCCAGCAGCTTAGGCGTGGCGGGGGGTACCCAAGAGACCCAGTACTTC.

The chain joins TRBV9 to TRBJ2-3; 9 bases are shared with TRBD2. CDR1 and CDR2 (germline): SGDLS, YYNGEE. The ends lost 2 bases at V and 6 bases at J; junction bases unmatched: 4. The CDR3 has 14 residues. The DNA of the CDR3 is TGTGCCAGCAGCGTGATAGCGGGAGCCGATACGCAGTATTTT. Protein product: CASSVIAGADTQYF.

The rearrangement joins TRBV14 to TRBJ1-5, with a tentative D call TRBD1 (5 bases). The CDR3 sequence is 22 residues long. V shed 0 bases and J shed 6 bases, with 33 bases lying between them. The germline CDR1 and CDR2 sequences are SGHDN and FVKESK. CDR3 sequence reads: CASSQDPVERWRPQGRGQPQHF. The CDR3 DNA reads TGTGCCAGCAGCCAAGATCCCGTTGAAAGATGGCGACCCCAAGGTAGGGGTCAGCCCCAGCATTTT. The full variable domain, in which reference TRBV14 and TRBJ1-5 provide the parts outside the CDR3, is EAGVTQFPSHSVIEKGQTVTLRCDPISGHDNLYWYRRVMGKEIKFLLHFVKESKQDESGMPNNRFLAERTGGTYSTLKVQPAELEDSGVYFCASSQDPVERWRPQGRGQPQHFGDGTRLSIL.

This clone was recorded a few times. V usage is TRBV15 and J usage is TRBJ2-5, with D hard to call. The germline V gene encodes CDR1 LNHNV and CDR2 YYDKDF (reference sequence). The V and J ends lost 0 bases and 2 bases respectively, with 13 bases between them. The CDR3 is 16 residues long. The CDR3 DNA reads as TGTGCCACCAGCAGAGATCGATGGGCAGGTCAAGAGACCCAGTACTTC. Encoded protein: CATSRDRWAGQETQYF.

The rearrangement links TRBV5-1 to TRBJ1-2; D is ambiguous. Trimming removed 4 bases at V and 7 bases at J, with 17 bases between. The CDR3 consists of 14 residues. Germline loops: CDR1 SGHRS, CDR2 YFSETQ. CDR3 nucleotides: TGCGCCAGCAGCCTGGACCCGGTTCGGGGTGGCTACACCTTC. The encoded protein is CASSLDPVRGGYTF.

The V and J genes are TRBV5-1 and TRBJ1-1; 9 nucleotides line up with TRBD1. The V gene's germline CDR1 is SGHRS and CDR2 YFSETQ. The junction had 7 bases not matched to a gene; V was cut back by 2 bases and J by 5 bases. The CDR3 totals 15 residues. CDR3 DNA: TGCGCCAGCAGCTTCTACAGGGGGCATGGGACTGAAGCTTTCTTT. Protein product: CASSFYRGHGTEAFF.

The chain combines TRBV11-2 with TRBJ2-5; the match to TRBD2 covers 14 bases. Germline-derived CDR1 and CDR2 are SGHAT and FQNNGV. V lost 1 base to trimming and J lost 5 bases; unmatched junction nucleotides: 3. The CDR3 has 16 amino acids. The CDR3 nucleotides read TGTGCCAGCAGCTTAGTGGGACTAGCGGGAGTTGAGACCCAGTACTTC. Translated: CASSLVGLAGVETQYF.

This sequence joins TRBV6-5 and TRBJ1-3, with TRBD1 as a possible D gene (6 bases). The CDR3 totals 14 residues. Trimming shortened V by 5 bases and J by 0 bases, and 8 bases separated the two germline ends. The germline V gene encodes CDR1 MNHEY and CDR2 SVGAGI. CDR3 amino acids: CASSPTGSGNTIYF. CDR3 in DNA: TGTGCCAGCAGTCCGACAGGCTCTGGAAACACCATATATTTT.

The chain links TRBV27 to TRBJ1-2; D is perhaps TRBD1 (5 bases). The V and J ends lost 2 bases and 4 bases respectively, with 14 bases between them. CDR1 is MNHEY, CDR2 SMNVEV, per germline (reference sequence). The CDR3 runs to 15 residues. The CDR3 reads CASSLVPTAGYGYTF. The CDR3 DNA is TGTGCCAGCAGTTTAGTACCGACAGCGGGCTATGGCTACACCTTC.

CDR3 DNA: TGTGCCAGCAGCGCTCCTACTAGCGGGGGTTACAATGAGCAGTTCTTC. Translated, it gives CASSAPTSGGYNEQFF. The chain uses TRBV5-4 and TRBJ2-1, with 11 bases lining up with TRBD2. V lost 4 bases and J lost 4; bases outside the gene matches: 7. CDR1 and CDR2 (germline): SGHNT, YYREEE (reference sequence). This CDR3 region has 16 residues. Based on the CDR3 plus reference TRBV5-4 and TRBJ2-1, the full variable domain is ETGVTQSPTHLIKTRGQQVTLRCSSQSGHNTVSWYQQALGQGPQFIFQYYREEENGRGNFPPRFSGLQFPNYSSELNVNALELDDSALYLCASSAPTSGGYNEQFFGPGTRLTVL.

The J gene is TRBJ1-1, the V gene TRBV7-2, with 11 positions matching TRBD1. The junction had 5 bases not matched to a gene; V was cut back by 5 bases and J by 0 bases. Per germline, CDR1 SGHTA and CDR2 FQGNSA. This CDR3 comprises 16 residues. The CDR3, as DNA: TGTGCCAGCAGCCGGGACAGGGGGGCAATGAACACTGAAGCTTTCTTT. Translation gives CASSRDRGAMNTEAFF.